These 4 T cell receptor beta chains were all obtained from the same sample, sequenced in a study of blood T cell repertoires in COVID-19. The protocol was immunoSEQ multiplex PCR, while the TCRdb copy is restricted to in-frame clones and leaves out a portion. The data show tens of thousands of clones, 74% seen once. The sequenced sample was peripheral blood. The source of these receptors is a woman older than 75 with acute or convalescent COVID-19.

The V call is TRBV27, the J call TRBJ2-7; maybe TRBD2 (5 bases). The CDR3 loop spans 15 amino acids. Germline assignment: CDR1 MNHEY and CDR2 SMNVEV (reference sequence). Trimming stripped 5 bases from V and 6 bases from J, with 20 bases between. CDR3: CASSPLGDFFGEQYF. The CDR3 nucleotides read TGTGCCAGCAGTCCCCTGGGAGATTTCTTCGGCGAGCAGTACTTC.

This chain connects TRBV11-3 to TRBJ2-1; 8 bases fit TRBD2. This CDR3 spans 17 amino acids. Trimming took 1 base from V and 0 from J; bases not matched to a gene: 5. In germline, CDR1 is SGHNT, CDR2 YENEEA. CDR3 DNA sequence: TGTGCCAGCAGCTTAGCCGGACTAGCCCTCTCCTACAATGAGCAGTTCTTC. It translates to CASSLAGLALSYNEQFF.

The genes are TRBV18 and TRBJ2-3; 8 bases line up with TRBD2. The CDR3 covers 16 residues. The V gene end was trimmed by 1 base and the J gene end by 0 bases; junction bases not matched to a gene: 3. Germline V lookup: CDR1 KGHSH, CDR2 LQKENI. The CDR3 DNA is TGTGCCAGCTCACCACAGCGGGAGCCTAGCACAGATACGCAGTATTTT. The encoded protein is CASSPQREPSTDTQYF. The full variable domain, completed using reference TRBV18 and TRBJ2-3, is NAGVMQNPRHLVRRRGQEARLRCSPMKGHSHVYWYRQLPEEGLKFMVYLQKENIIDESGMPKERFSAEFPKEGPSILRIQQVVRGDSAAYFCASSPQREPSTDTQYFGPGTRLTVL.

The chain links TRBV2 to TRBJ1-5, with D uncertain. Germline values: CDR1 SNHLY, CDR2 FYNNEI. CDR3 length: 15 residues. Trimming cost V 3 bases and J 0 bases, with 9 bases left between them. The CDR3 nucleotides are TGTGCCAGCAGTGACTCGGGGTATAGCAATCAGCCCCAGCATTTT. Its translation is CASSDSGYSNQPQHF.